Below, one T cell receptor (beta chain) is given with its context. The record originates from a study of blood T cell repertoires in COVID-19. Assay used: immunoSEQ multiplex PCR; TCRdb lists only in-frame clones, some missing. The data show roughly 260,000 clones, approximately 85% seen once. This CDR3 contains 13 residues. The germline V gene has CDR1 GTSNPN and CDR2 SVGIG (reference sequence). Trimming cost V 5 bases and J 4 bases, with 12 bases left between them. The sequence was obtained from a woman in her 70s with acute or convalescent COVID-19. This sequence joins TRBV30 and TRBJ1-5; D gene ambiguous. Sequencing was performed on peripheral blood. Written as DNA, the CDR3 is TGTGCCTGGGCGGACGGGAATAATCAGCCCCAGCATTTT. Amino acid sequence: CAWADGNNQPQHF.